The clone carrying this T cell receptor (beta chain) was seen only a few times. Its specificity is unknown. This record belongs to a study of T cell repertoires in cytomegalovirus infection. Study information: From public TCR beta signatures came an indication of both CMV infection and matching HLA type. Study outcomes and limitations: Accumulated public TCR beta family frequency recognized individuals carrying CMV together with the relevant HLA.

TCRdb reprocessed the reads with MiXCR, giving one entry per CDR3 protein. The sample lists more than 350,000 distinct CDR3 sequences, approximately 30% seen once, with around 15% in the top ten. Germline CDR1 and CDR2: SGHTA and FQGNSA. The CDR3 covers 15 residues. V lost 2 bases and J lost 7, with 15 bases in between. Source material: PBMCs. The V gene is TRBV7-2, the J gene TRBJ2-1; D is possibly TRBD2 (6 bases). The TCR sequence derives from a human donor in good health (CMV status not recorded). Some clones in this sample may be carry-over from other donors' samples. The CDR3 DNA reads TGTGCCAGCAGCTTATTGGCTAGCGAACCAAATGAGCAGTTCTTC. Protein product: CASSLLASEPNEQFF.